Below are 10 T cell receptor beta chains sequenced from a single sample in a study of T cell repertoires in cytomegalovirus infection. One entry per CDR3 protein, called by TCRdb with MiXCR from the reads. The table has hundreds of thousands of distinct CDR3 sequences, approximately 8.9% seen once. The sample comprised PBMCs. These receptors were collected from a human donor in good health (CMV status not recorded). Some clones in this sample may be carry-over from other donors' samples.

The V gene is TRBV5-1, the J gene TRBJ2-3; 11 nucleotides line up with TRBD1. The junction had 13 bases not matched to a gene; V was cut back by 0 bases and J by 1 base. This CDR3 region has 20 residues. In germline, CDR1 is SGHRS, CDR2 YFSETQ. DNA of the CDR3: TGCGCCAGCAGCTTGGGGACAGGGGGCAGTCCGGGATTGGGCACAGATACGCAGTATTTT. It is translated as CASSLGTGGSPGLGTDTQYF.

This clonotype was picked up many times. This sequence joins TRBV5-6 and TRBJ1-1; no clear D. This CDR3 contains 15 residues. Germline lookup yields CDR1 SGHDT and CDR2 YYEEEE. V was pared by 1 base and J by 6 bases, with 16 bases between. The CDR3 nucleotides read TGTGCCAGCAGCTTGACGACATTTACCGGTCCTGAAGCTTTCTTT. Translating gives CASSLTTFTGPEAFF.

This clonotype was detected ten times or more. The J gene is TRBJ2-2, the V gene TRBV6-2 or TRBV6-3; TRBD1 or TRBD2 may be the D gene (5 bases each). Germline V gene data show CDR1 as MNHEY and CDR2 as SVGEGT. This CDR3 is 17 amino acids long. V was trimmed by 3 bases and J by 3 bases, leaving 17 bases between them. Here the CDR3 DNA reads TGTGCCAGCAGTTATTCACCGGGACGCCTCGACACCGGGGAGCTGTTTTTT. It codes for CASSYSPGRLDTGELFF.

The chain combines TRBV20-1 with TRBJ2-6; 8 nucleotides match TRBD1. From germline, CDR1 is DFQATT and CDR2 SNEGSKA (reference sequence). The length of the CDR3 is 17 residues. The CDR3 loop is CRAPRTGMSSGANVLTF. The CDR3 DNA reads as TGCAGAGCTCCGCGGACAGGGATGAGCTCTGGGGCCAACGTCCTGACTTTC.

This clonotype was seen many times. The chain joins TRBV23-1 to TRBJ2-7; 7 positions match TRBD1. TRBV23-1 is an ORF, with its function uncertain. The CDR3 covers 16 residues. V lost 4 bases and J lost 3; bases outside the gene matches: 12. CDR3 loop: CASSPTTGKGLYEQYF. In DNA form, the CDR3 reads TGCGCCAGCAGTCCAACGACAGGGAAGGGTCTCTACGAGCAGTACTTC.

This clonotype has a count of ten or more. V gene TRBV14 combines with J gene TRBJ2-7, with 9 bases fitting TRBD1. The V and J ends lost 2 bases and 3 bases, in that order; junction bases with no gene match: 5. Looked up from germline, CDR1 is SGHDN and CDR2 is FVKESK. There are 15 residues in the CDR3. The CDR3 loop reads CASSQPDRGHYEQYF. DNA of the CDR3: TGTGCCAGCAGCCAACCGGACAGGGGACACTACGAGCAGTACTTC.

This chain connects TRBV6-5 to TRBJ2-3, with TRBD2 matching over 13 bases. The junction had 7 bases not matched to a gene; V was cut back by 1 base and J by 9 bases. Germline lookup yields CDR1 MNHEY and CDR2 SVGAGI. The CDR3 is 16 residues long. Written as DNA, the CDR3 is TGTGCCAGCAGTTACTTGACTAGCGGGGGGCCAGCCACGCAGTATTTT. Amino acid sequence: CASSYLTSGGPATQYF.

This clonotype was detected ten times or more. J is TRBJ2-5 and V is TRBV6-5; D may be TRBD2 (5 bases). V dropped 6 bases and J dropped 4 bases, with 15 bases sitting between them. The CDR3 covers 14 residues. CDR1 is MNHEY and CDR2 is SVGAGI in the germline V gene. Written as DNA, the CDR3 is TGTGCCAGCAGAACGACCGGGAAATTAGAGACCCAGTACTTC. The encoded protein is CASRTTGKLETQYF.

With respect to this clonotype: This could be a read error, since a much larger clone is one nucleotide away. The chain links TRBV28 to TRBJ1-1; D remains ambiguous. CDR3 length equals 13 residues. The V gene lost 6 bases and the J gene lost 4 bases, with 12 bases spanning the gap. CDR1 MDHEN and CDR2 SYDVKM come from the germline V gene. CDR3 in amino acids: CASRLASFTEAFF. The CDR3, as DNA: TGTGCCAGCAGGTTGGCCAGCTTCACTGAAGCTTTCTTT.

This clonotype has ten or more counts. The chain joins TRBV6-5 to TRBJ2-5; 16 bases fit TRBD2. The V gene end was trimmed by 6 bases and the J gene end by 4 bases; junction bases not matched to a gene: 5. The CDR3 is 16 amino acids. The germline CDR1 and CDR2 sequences are MNHEY and SVGAGI. CDR3 sequence (DNA): TGTGCCAGCAGCCGGGGACTAGCGGGGGGGCTAGAGACCCAGTACTTC. Its translation: CASSRGLAGGLETQYF.